Described below is a single TCR beta chain sequence and its context. The data were produced by immunoSEQ multiplex PCR, yet TCRdb's version contains in-frame clones alone and is incomplete. Here the sample spans under 40,000 clones, about nine tenths being singletons. Over chemoradiotherapy, repertoires were sampled more than once. The sample originates from a study of chemoradiotherapy in HPV16-positive cancers. V lost 5 bases to trimming and J lost 6 bases, with 16 bases between them. CDR1 and CDR2 from the germline V gene are MRHNA and SNTAGT. The CDR3 has 15 amino acids. The origin of this receptor is a human donor with HPV-associated anogenital cancer. V gene TRBV6-4 combines with J gene TRBJ2-2; D call uncertain. The specimen comprised blood, sampled from a patient who underwent chemoradiotherapy. CDR3 sequence (DNA): TGTGCCAGCAGTAGTGAAATCGGGTACGCCGGGGAGCTGTTTTTT. It translates to CASSSEIGYAGELFF.